This TCR beta chain emerged from a study of blood T cells in healthy people across ages. Study observations and caveats: It was the long-lived donors that had more naive CD4+ cells and higher diversity than aged donors. Estimated diversity across one million T cells was deemed an underestimate.

Total RNA was isolated from each sample in quantities of at least 6 micrograms. This clonotype was observed a handful of times. The antigen is undetermined. This CDR3 is built from 16 residues. V dropped 0 bases and J dropped 0 bases, with 11 bases sitting between them. Looked up from germline, CDR1 is SNHLY and CDR2 is FYNNEI. Together with a sample-barcoded 5' primer, a J-beta primer mix was included in a second PCR lasting roughly 6 to 12 cycles. TCRdb re-called the 5' RACE reads through MiXCR, storing one row per CDR3 protein. This table has hundreds of thousands of distinct CDR3 sequences, roughly 31% appearing once.

The clonotype comes from a woman older than 75 in good health. Sequencing was carried out using blood. The chain carries TRBV2 and TRBJ1-2; weak D call: TRBD1 (6 bases). The CDR3 DNA is TGTGCCAGCAGTGAAGCGGGGACAAAAGCTAACTATGGCTACACCTTC. Its translation is CASSEAGTKANYGYTF.